The clone carrying this T cell receptor beta chain has more than one count but fewer than ten. iRepertoire HTBI primers and Arm-PCR of CDR3 regions built TCR beta libraries. TCRdb recomputed calls from the multiplex PCR reads with MiXCR, one row per CDR3 protein. The repertoire holds over 300,000 distinct CDR3 sequences, with around 20% as singletons. This record belongs to a study of regulatory T cells in long-lasting Graves disease. Germline trimming cut 2 bases from V and 4 bases from J; bases unmatched to any gene: 3. CDR3 length: 15 residues. Germline values: CDR1 ENHRY, CDR2 SYGVKD. The time point is: persistent/refractory GD, antithyroid drugs over 5 years with positive TRAb. Construction of the TCR library relied on RNA isolated from PBMCs.

The receptor was derived from a female donor with Graves disease. The chain couples TRBV10-3 to TRBJ1-5; 9 nucleotides line up with TRBD1. This specimen was peripheral blood mononuclear cells (PBMCs), taken when the disease was refractory, from a patient treated with antithyroid drugs. Here the CDR3 DNA reads TGTGCCATCAGTGAGCTTGGACAGGGGAATCAGCCCCAGCATTTT. Its translation: CAISELGQGNQPQHF.